The 5 T cell receptor beta chains below all came from one sample that was sequenced in a study of blood T cell repertoires in COVID-19. Assay used: immunoSEQ multiplex PCR; TCRdb lists only in-frame clones, some missing. The repertoire holds 200,000 to 300,000 clones, around 83% seen once, with over 2% in the top ten. Sequences were obtained from peripheral blood. The source is a man between 40 and 49 years old who had recovered from COVID-19.

This chain joins TRBV25-1 and TRBJ2-1; possibly TRBD2 for D (7 bases). The CDR3 consists of 14 residues. The V end was cut by 7 bases, the J end by 3 bases, with 13 bases between. Germline-derived CDR1 and CDR2 are MGHDK and SYGVNS. The DNA for the CDR3 is TGTGCCAGCACCCAAGGGGGGGACTACAATGAGCAGTTCTTC. This sequence encodes CASTQGGDYNEQFF.

The J gene is TRBJ2-3, the V gene TRBV5-6; D is unclear. The CDR3 contains 11 residues. The V gene's germline CDR1 is SGHDT and CDR2 YYEEEE. V lost 3 bases, J lost 3 bases, and 2 bases lay in between. CDR3 loop: CASSSTDTQYF. The CDR3 region has the DNA TGTGCCAGCAGCTCGACAGATACGCAGTATTTT. Combining the CDR3 with reference TRBV5-6 and TRBJ2-3 gives the whole variable domain DAGVTQSPTHLIKTRGQQVTLRCSPKSGHDTVSWYQQALGQGPQFIFQYYEEEERQRGNFPDRFSGHQFPNYSSELNVNALLLGDSALYLCASSSTDTQYFGPGTRLTVL.

The V and J genes are TRBV12-5 and TRBJ2-5; 13 bases fit TRBD2. Germline values: CDR1 LGHNT, CDR2 FRNRAP. CDR3 length equals 15 residues. V dropped 6 bases and J dropped 4; count of bases not matched to a gene: 5. The CDR3 region is CASGSGLAGSETQYF. The CDR3 DNA follows: TGTGCTAGTGGCTCGGGACTAGCGGGGTCAGAGACCCAGTACTTC.

The chain employs TRBV2 and TRBJ2-7, with 11 positions matching TRBD1. CDR1 is SNHLY, CDR2 FYNNEI, per germline. The V gene end was trimmed by 6 bases and the J gene end by 6 bases; junction bases not matched to a gene: 7. This CDR3 has 14 residues. The DNA of the CDR3 is TGTGCCAGCAGACGGACAGGGGGCGGGTCCGAGCAGTACTTC. This gives the protein CASRRTGGGSEQYF.

The chain has TRBV7-8 and TRBJ2-3; TRBD1 might be the D (5 bases). From germline, CDR1 is SGHVS and CDR2 FQNEAQ. V lost 2 bases and J 6 bases, leaving 12 bases between the germline ends. The CDR3 consists of 14 residues. Here the CDR3 DNA reads TGTGCCAGCAGCTTACTGGCGACAGACGATACGCAGTATTTT. Translated: CASSLLATDDTQYF.